These T cell receptor beta chains were read from a single sample in a study of blood T cell repertoires in COVID-19. The repertoire was sequenced with immunoSEQ multiplex PCR; TCRdb's copy has only in-frame clones and lacks some. The data show 100,000 to 150,000 clones, approximately 89% seen once. Sequenced sample: peripheral blood. The receptors stem from a man over 45 with acute or convalescent COVID-19. Each CDR3 is given with its conserved first and last residue. A D gene is named only where the DNA matches it firmly. Part of the rows lack a size; the others show once, few, many or a class for expanded clones.

v_call	j_call	clone_size	d_call	cdr3_aa	cdr3_nt
TRBV2	TRBJ1-3	NA	TRBD1	CARRDSSGNTIYF	TGTGCCAGACGGGACAGCTCTGGAAACACCATATATTTT
TRBV9	TRBJ1-1	NA	NA	CASSARGYTEAFF	TGTGCCAGCAGCGCGCGGGGATACACTGAAGCTTTCTTT
TRBV9	TRBJ1-3	NA	NA	CASSATDGRGNTIYF	TGTGCCAGCAGCGCAACCGATGGGCGCGGGAACACCATATATTTT
TRBV28	TRBJ1-2	NA	TRBD1	CASSLYNRGNYGYTF	TGTGCCAGCAGTCTTTATAACAGGGGAAACTATGGCTACACCTTC
TRBV6-5	TRBJ2-5	once	TRBD2	CASSPSGIGRETQYF	TGTGCCAGCAGTCCCAGCGGGATTGGGCGAGAGACCCAGTACTTC
TRBV4-1	TRBJ2-7	many	TRBD1	CASSQDGAGGYEQYF	TGCGCCAGCAGCCAAGATGGGGCAGGGGGCTACGAGCAGTACTTC
TRBV10-2	TRBJ2-3	NA	TRBD1	CASSGQGTDTQYF	TGCGCCAGCTCGGGACAGGGCACAGATACGCAGTATTTT
TRBV30	TRBJ2-3	NA	NA	CAWSVQQGSVTQYF	TGTGCCTGGAGTGTACAGCAGGGGAGTGTTACGCAGTATTTT
TRBV11-2	TRBJ2-2	NA	NA	CASSQLQGRAGELFF	TGTGCCAGCAGCCAGTTACAGGGCCGAGCCGGGGAGCTGTTTTTT
TRBV12-5	TRBJ1-1	NA	NA	CASGLMQATEAFF	TGTGCTAGTGGTTTGATGCAGGCCACTGAAGCTTTCTTT
TRBV28	TRBJ2-7	once	TRBD1	CASSLWTGGAWEQYF	TGTGCCAGCAGTTTATGGACAGGGGGGGCCTGGGAGCAGTACTTC
TRBV9	TRBJ2-1	NA	NA	CASSVEQEGEQFF	TGTGCCAGCAGCGTGGAACAGGAGGGAGAGCAGTTCTTC
TRBV18	TRBJ2-1	NA	NA	CASSPIKTNSYNEQFF	TGTGCCAGCTCACCGATTAAGACTAATTCCTACAATGAGCAGTTCTTC
TRBV4-1	TRBJ2-3	NA	TRBD2	CASSRGLAGGKDTQYF	TGCGCCAGCAGCCGGGGACTAGCGGGAGGAAAGGATACGCAGTATTTT
TRBV18	TRBJ2-2	NA	NA	CASSPPATGAGELFF	TGTGCCAGCTCACCACCGGCGACGGGAGCCGGGGAGCTGTTTTTT
TRBV6-6	TRBJ1-2	NA	NA	CASRRVNYGYTF	TGTGCCAGCAGGCGGGTAAACTATGGCTACACCTTC
TRBV28	TRBJ1-5	NA	TRBD1	CASRVRGFRDSNQPQHF	TGTGCCAGCAGGGTCAGGGGGTTTCGGGATAGCAATCAGCCCCAGCATTTT
TRBV27	TRBJ2-1	NA	TRBD2	CASSTRLAGSPNEQFF	TGTGCCAGCAGTACTAGACTAGCGGGATCCCCAAATGAGCAGTTCTTC
TRBV7-2	TRBJ1-1	NA	NA	CASSFPALRMAFF	TGTGCCAGCAGCTTCCCGGCCCTGAGGATGGCTTTCTTT
TRBV7-9	TRBJ1-2	NA	NA	CASRASNYGYTF	TGTGCCAGCAGAGCGAGTAACTATGGCTACACCTTC
TRBV7-6	TRBJ2-7	NA	NA	CASSSTTSYEQYF	TGTGCCAGCAGCTCCACCACTAGCTACGAGCAGTACTTC
TRBV10-2	TRBJ2-1	NA	TRBD2	CASSERLAGRRYRNEQFF	TGCGCCAGCAGTGAAAGACTAGCGGGGCGTCGATATAGAAATGAGCAGTTCTTC